The sequence of this T cell receptor beta chain was determined in a study of PD-L1 blockade in urothelial cancer. Turning to the study itself: Patients with male sex and bladder-origin urothelial cancer accounted for most of the roughly 29 enrolled. The authors examined blood 3 weeks (second dose) and 6 weeks after treatment start.

Noted time point: pretreatment peripheral blood. Patients suffered from locally advanced or metastatic urothelial carcinoma. Germline V gene lookup returns CDR1 SGHNT and CDR2 YYREEE (reference sequence). This CDR3 spans 17 amino acids. V was clipped by 1 base and J by 0 bases; unmatched bases: 7. Libraries were prepared by immunoSEQ multiplex PCR; TCRdb keeps only in-frame clonotypes and omits some of them. The sample records 70,000 to 95,000 clones, around 92% being singletons. This chain links TRBV5-4 with TRBJ2-3, with 8 bases aligning to TRBD2. The sequences come from PBMCs, collected around atezolizumab (anti-PD-L1) treatment. This sequence originates from an elderly woman with urothelial cancer. The chain's CDR3 is CASSLFLAGSSTDTQYF. In nucleotides, the CDR3 is TGTGCCAGCAGCTTGTTCTTAGCGGGGTCTAGCACAGATACGCAGTATTTT.